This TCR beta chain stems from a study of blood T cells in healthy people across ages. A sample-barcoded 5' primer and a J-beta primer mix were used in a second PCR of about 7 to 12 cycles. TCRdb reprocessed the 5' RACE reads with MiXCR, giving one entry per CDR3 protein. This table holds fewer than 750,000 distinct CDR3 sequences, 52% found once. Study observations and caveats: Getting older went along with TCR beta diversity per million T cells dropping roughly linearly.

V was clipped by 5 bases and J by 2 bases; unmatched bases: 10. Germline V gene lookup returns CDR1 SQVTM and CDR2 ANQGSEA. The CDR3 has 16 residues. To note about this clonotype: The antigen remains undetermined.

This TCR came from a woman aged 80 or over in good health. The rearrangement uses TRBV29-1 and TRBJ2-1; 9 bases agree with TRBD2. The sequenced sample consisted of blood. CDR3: CSVRASGNGPYNEQFF. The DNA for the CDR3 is TGCAGCGTTCGGGCTAGCGGGAATGGGCCCTACAATGAGCAGTTCTTC.